This T cell receptor (beta chain) was sequenced in a study of T cell repertoires in cytomegalovirus infection. For the study at large: Shared public TCR beta signatures pointed to both CMV infection and a matching HLA type.

The CDR3 consists of 19 residues. Losses at the gene ends were 3 bases for V and 4 bases for J; bases not matched to a gene: 14. The germline V gene encodes CDR1 SGHTA and CDR2 FQGTGA. TCRdb fed the reads into MiXCR, producing one record per CDR3 protein. This sample has approximately 110,000 distinct CDR3 sequences, with roughly 32% found just once. For this clonotype: What it recognizes is unknown.

Study-wide points: It was HLA-C-restricted CMV-specific TCR beta clonotypes that dominated the response ex vivo.

This clonotype originated in a human donor in good health (CMV status not recorded). Some clones in this sample may be carry-over from other donors' samples. The chain combines TRBV7-3 with TRBJ2-1; 11 bases map to TRBD2. The source material was CD8+ T cells from cultured PBMCs, sampled from culture after CMV antigen stimulation. The CDR3 bases are TGTGCCAGCAGCTTTGGGTGGGATTCTAGCGGGGGGCTATACAATGAGCAGTTCTTC. It translates to CASSFGWDSSGGLYNEQFF.